These T cell receptor beta chains were read from a single sample in a study of blood T cells in healthy people across ages. Via MiXCR, TCRdb re-called the 5' RACE reads, giving one row per CDR3 protein. Found here are 750,000 to 950,000 distinct CDR3 sequences, around a quarter of them singletons; the top ten hold around 3%. This sample was also put to use in a study of T cells of mothers and their children.

Sequencing input: blood. The receptors were sampled from a boy aged 10-17 years in good health. The CDR3 runs from the conserved cysteine through the conserved F or W.

j_gene: TRBJ1-1
v_gene: TRBV25-1
CDR3aa: CASSEFGGRGTEAFF

j_gene: TRBJ2-5
v_gene: TRBV28
CDR3aa: CASSLYEQREETQYF

j_gene: TRBJ2-2
v_gene: TRBV5-1
CDR3aa: CAGSFGGASTGELFF

j_gene: TRBJ2-7
v_gene: TRBV15
CDR3aa: CATSRDPGREGSYEQYF

j_gene: TRBJ1-4
v_gene: TRBV11-2
CDR3aa: CASSLGRENEKLFF

j_gene: TRBJ2-2
v_gene: TRBV12-3/TRBV12-4
CDR3aa: CASSFSYFSPSTGELFF

j_gene: TRBJ2-2
v_gene: TRBV7-3
CDR3aa: CASSYLPSGQGAKAGELFF

j_gene: TRBJ2-7
v_gene: TRBV7-6
CDR3aa: CASSLFSPPESGEQYF

j_gene: NA
v_gene: TRBV12-3/TRBV12-4
CDR3aa: CASRVYNEQFF

j_gene: TRBJ2-5
v_gene: TRBV12-3/TRBV12-4
CDR3aa: CASSSSHQETQYF

j_gene: TRBJ2-4
v_gene: TRBV20-1
CDR3aa: CSAPGTAQNIQYF

j_gene: TRBJ2-7
v_gene: TRBV28
CDR3aa: CASNTGAGSYEQYF

j_gene: TRBJ2-5
v_gene: TRBV20-1
CDR3aa: CSAGDRGPLGQETQYF